This is a list of T cell receptor beta chains from one sample in a study of shared clonotypes between healthy human individuals. The assay was immunoSEQ multiplex PCR, and TCRdb's table has in-frame clones only and misses some. The data contain millions of clones, over 85% of them singletons. The specimen sequenced was naive CD4+ T cells sorted from blood. These TCRs come from a man aged 18 to 35 in good health. Both conserved end residues are part of each CDR3. Each record gives: clone size, D gene, V gene, J gene, CDR3 protein, CDR3 DNA. D genes are given only for firm matches. Some rows have no size entry. The others give once, few or many, or a class for an expanded clone.

clone_size: -
d_call: TRBD2
v_call: TRBV30
j_call: TRBJ2-1
cdr3_aa: CAWSRLAGVGNEQFF
cdr3_nt: TGTGCCTGGAGTAGGCTAGCGGGAGTCGGTAATGAGCAGTTCTTC

clone_size: -
d_call: TRBD2
v_call: TRBV10-2
j_call: TRBJ2-3
cdr3_aa: CASSTSGYTDTQYF
cdr3_nt: TGCGCCAGCTCGACTAGCGGTTACACAGATACGCAGTATTTT

clone_size: -
d_call: -
v_call: TRBV6-5
j_call: TRBJ2-3
cdr3_aa: CASRNPRIGDTQYF
cdr3_nt: TGTGCCAGCAGGAACCCCCGGATTGGGGATACGCAGTATTTT

clone_size: -
d_call: -
v_call: TRBV6-6
j_call: TRBJ2-7
cdr3_aa: CASSYQGVDEQYF
cdr3_nt: TGTGCCAGCAGTTACCAGGGAGTCGACGAGCAGTACTTC

clone_size: -
d_call: TRBD2
v_call: TRBV9
j_call: TRBJ2-7
cdr3_aa: CASSATSGTTYEQYF
cdr3_nt: TGTGCCAGCAGCGCGACTAGCGGGACCACCTACGAGCAGTACTTC

clone_size: few
d_call: -
v_call: TRBV27
j_call: TRBJ1-6
cdr3_aa: CASRVGYGWDSPLHF
cdr3_nt: TGTGCCAGCAGGGTAGGGTACGGGTGGGATTCACCCCTCCACTTT

clone_size: once
d_call: -
v_call: TRBV10-1
j_call: TRBJ1-6
cdr3_aa: CASNADSRNSPLHF
cdr3_nt: TGCGCCAGCAATGCGGACAGCCGAAATTCACCCCTCCACTTT

clone_size: -
d_call: -
v_call: TRBV5-6
j_call: TRBJ1-1
cdr3_aa: CASSLRGFNTEAFF
cdr3_nt: TGTGCCAGCAGCTTGAGAGGGTTTAACACTGAAGCTTTCTTT

clone_size: few
d_call: -
v_call: TRBV10-3
j_call: TRBJ1-6
cdr3_aa: CAISDRQNYNSPLHF
cdr3_nt: TGTGCCATCAGTGACCGACAGAACTATAATTCACCCCTCCACTTT

clone_size: -
d_call: -
v_call: TRBV6-1
j_call: TRBJ1-4
cdr3_aa: CASSEEGTGSTNEKLFF
cdr3_nt: TGTGCCAGCAGTGAAGAGGGTACTGGCAGCACTAATGAAAAACTGTTTTTT

clone_size: -
d_call: TRBD1
v_call: TRBV7-6
j_call: TRBJ2-5
cdr3_aa: CASSSDRGETQYF
cdr3_nt: TGTGCCAGCAGCTCGGACAGGGGGGAGACCCAGTACTTC

clone_size: -
d_call: -
v_call: TRBV18
j_call: TRBJ1-2
cdr3_aa: CASRRGPLSYTF
cdr3_nt: TGTGCCAGCCGGAGGGGCCCGCTAAGCTACACCTTC

clone_size: -
d_call: -
v_call: TRBV19
j_call: TRBJ2-2
cdr3_aa: CASTLRGDSSTGELFF
cdr3_nt: TGTGCCAGTACCCTAAGGGGGGACAGTTCTACCGGGGAGCTGTTTTTT

clone_size: -
d_call: -
v_call: TRBV11-2
j_call: TRBJ2-2
cdr3_aa: CASRVQGANTGELFF
cdr3_nt: TGTGCCAGCAGGGTACAGGGCGCGAACACCGGGGAGCTGTTTTTT

clone_size: -
d_call: TRBD1
v_call: TRBV10-1
j_call: TRBJ1-1
cdr3_aa: CASSESRDRGSTEAFF
cdr3_nt: TGCGCCAGCAGTGAGTCCAGGGACAGGGGGAGTACTGAAGCTTTCTTT

clone_size: -
d_call: -
v_call: TRBV2
j_call: TRBJ2-3
cdr3_aa: CATAGAADTQYF
cdr3_nt: TGTGCCACCGCGGGGGCAGCAGATACGCAGTATTTT

clone_size: -
d_call: -
v_call: TRBV5-4
j_call: TRBJ1-2
cdr3_aa: CASRRNGQTNYGYTF
cdr3_nt: TGTGCCAGCAGACGAAACGGGCAGACTAACTATGGCTACACCTTC

clone_size: -
d_call: -
v_call: TRBV7-8
j_call: TRBJ2-2
cdr3_aa: CASSLVGPGELFF
cdr3_nt: TGTGCCAGCAGCTTAGTAGGACCCGGGGAGCTGTTTTTT

clone_size: -
d_call: -
v_call: TRBV10-3
j_call: TRBJ2-3
cdr3_aa: CAISGNPGFTDTQYF
cdr3_nt: TGTGCCATCAGTGGGAACCCCGGTTTCACAGATACGCAGTATTTT

clone_size: -
d_call: -
v_call: TRBV29-1
j_call: TRBJ2-5
cdr3_aa: CSVAGEQTQYF
cdr3_nt: TGCAGCGTTGCAGGGGAGCAGACCCAGTACTTC

clone_size: -
d_call: TRBD1
v_call: TRBV9
j_call: TRBJ2-3
cdr3_aa: CASSAGTGKGADTQYF
cdr3_nt: TGTGCCAGCAGCGCAGGGACAGGGAAGGGGGCAGATACGCAGTATTTT

clone_size: -
d_call: TRBD1
v_call: TRBV6-1
j_call: TRBJ2-7
cdr3_aa: CASITRTGRSYEQYF
cdr3_nt: TGTGCCAGCATTACCCGGACAGGGCGCTCCTACGAGCAGTACTTC

clone_size: -
d_call: TRBD2
v_call: TRBV5-4
j_call: TRBJ2-7
cdr3_aa: CASSTAMGSGGYEQYF
cdr3_nt: TGTGCCAGCAGCACCGCCATGGGTAGCGGGGGCTACGAGCAGTACTTC

clone_size: -
d_call: TRBD2
v_call: TRBV2
j_call: TRBJ2-3
cdr3_aa: CASSRLAGGSDTQYF
cdr3_nt: TGTGCCAGCAGTAGACTAGCGGGAGGTTCAGATACGCAGTATTTT

clone_size: once
d_call: -
v_call: TRBV30
j_call: TRBJ1-5
cdr3_aa: CAWSIGGASQPQHF
cdr3_nt: TGTGCCTGGAGCATCGGGGGGGCGAGTCAGCCCCAGCATTTT

clone_size: once
d_call: -
v_call: TRBV30
j_call: TRBJ2-7
cdr3_aa: CAWRGASYEQYF
cdr3_nt: TGTGCCTGGAGGGGGGCCTCCTACGAGCAGTACTTC